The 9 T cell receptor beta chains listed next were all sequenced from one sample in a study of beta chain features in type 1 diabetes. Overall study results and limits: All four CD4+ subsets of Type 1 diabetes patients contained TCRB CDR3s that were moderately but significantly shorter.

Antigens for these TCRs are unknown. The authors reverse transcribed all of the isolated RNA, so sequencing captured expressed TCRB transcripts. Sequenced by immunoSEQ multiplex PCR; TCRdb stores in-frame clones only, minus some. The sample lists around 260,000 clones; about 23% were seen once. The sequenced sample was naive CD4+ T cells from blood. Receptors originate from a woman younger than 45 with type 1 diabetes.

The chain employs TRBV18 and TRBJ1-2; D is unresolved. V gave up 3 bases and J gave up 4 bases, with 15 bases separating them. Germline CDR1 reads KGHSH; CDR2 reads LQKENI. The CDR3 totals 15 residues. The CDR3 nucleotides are TGTGCCAGCTCACCCATTAACCGGAGGGCCTATGGCTACACCTTC. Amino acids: CASSPINRRAYGYTF.

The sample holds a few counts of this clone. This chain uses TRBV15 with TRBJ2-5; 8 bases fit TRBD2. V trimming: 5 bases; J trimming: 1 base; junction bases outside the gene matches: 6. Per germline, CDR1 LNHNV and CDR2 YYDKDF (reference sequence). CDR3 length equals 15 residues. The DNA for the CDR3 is TGTGCCACCAGCTTAGCGGGATCCAGCCAAGAGACCCAGTACTTC. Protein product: CATSLAGSSQETQYF.

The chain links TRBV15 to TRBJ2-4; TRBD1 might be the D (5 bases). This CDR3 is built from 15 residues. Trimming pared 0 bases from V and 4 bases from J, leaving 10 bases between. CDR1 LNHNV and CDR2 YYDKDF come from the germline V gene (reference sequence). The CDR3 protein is CATSRDQGWKNIQYF. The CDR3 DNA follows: TGTGCCACCAGCAGAGATCAGGGTTGGAAAAACATTCAGTACTTC.

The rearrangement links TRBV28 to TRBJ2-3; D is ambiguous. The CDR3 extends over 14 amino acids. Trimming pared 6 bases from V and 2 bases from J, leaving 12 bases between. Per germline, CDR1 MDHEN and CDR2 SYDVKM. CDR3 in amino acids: CASSPIGPTDTQYF. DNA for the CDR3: TGTGCCAGCAGCCCCATTGGGCCCACAGATACGCAGTATTTT. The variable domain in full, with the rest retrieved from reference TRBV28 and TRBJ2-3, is DVKVTQSSRYLVKRTGEKVFLECVQDMDHENMFWYRQDPGLGLRLIYFSYDVKMKEKGDIPEGYSVSREKKERFSLILESASTNQTSMYLCASSPIGPTDTQYFGPGTRLTVL.

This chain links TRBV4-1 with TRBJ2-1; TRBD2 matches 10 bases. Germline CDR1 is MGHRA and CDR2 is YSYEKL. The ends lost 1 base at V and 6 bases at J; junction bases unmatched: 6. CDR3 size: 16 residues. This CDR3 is CASSQVGLAGVNEQFF. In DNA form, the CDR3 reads TGCGCCAGCAGCCAAGTGGGGCTAGCGGGAGTCAATGAGCAGTTCTTC.

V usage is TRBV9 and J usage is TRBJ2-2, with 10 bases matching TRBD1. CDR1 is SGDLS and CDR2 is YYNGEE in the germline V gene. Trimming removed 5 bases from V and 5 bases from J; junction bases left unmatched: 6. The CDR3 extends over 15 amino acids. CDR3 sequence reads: CASSDDRGRTGELFF. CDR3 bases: TGTGCCAGCAGTGATGACAGGGGGCGGACCGGGGAGCTGTTTTTT. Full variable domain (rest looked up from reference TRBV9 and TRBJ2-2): DSGVTQTPKHLITATGQRVTLRCSPRSGDLSVYWYQQSLDQGLQFLIQYYNGEERAKGNILERFSAQQFPDLHSELNLSSLELGDSALYFCASSDDRGRTGELFFGEGSRLTVL.

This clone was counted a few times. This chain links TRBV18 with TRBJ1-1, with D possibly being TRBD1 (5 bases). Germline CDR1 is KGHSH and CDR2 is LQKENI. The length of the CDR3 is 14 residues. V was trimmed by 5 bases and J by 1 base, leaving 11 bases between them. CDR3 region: CASSVRDWNTEAFF. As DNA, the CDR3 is TGTGCCAGCTCAGTCAGGGATTGGAACACTGAAGCTTTCTTT.

CDR3 nucleotides: TGCGCCAGCAGCCAAGATTGGGCAGGGGTGAACACTGAAGCTTTCTTT. Protein product: CASSQDWAGVNTEAFF. The V call is TRBV4-1, the J call TRBJ1-1; D perhaps matches TRBD1 (6 bases). Trimming cost V 0 bases and J 0 bases, with 11 bases left between them. Germline V gene lookup returns CDR1 MGHRA and CDR2 YSYEKL. The length of the CDR3 is 16 residues.

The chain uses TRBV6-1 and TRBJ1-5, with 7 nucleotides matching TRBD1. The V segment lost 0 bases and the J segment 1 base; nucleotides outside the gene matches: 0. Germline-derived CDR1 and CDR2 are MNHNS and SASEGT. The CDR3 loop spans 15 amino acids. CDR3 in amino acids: CASSEARGSNQPQHF. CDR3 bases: TGTGCCAGCAGTGAAGCCAGGGGGAGCAATCAGCCCCAGCATTTT.